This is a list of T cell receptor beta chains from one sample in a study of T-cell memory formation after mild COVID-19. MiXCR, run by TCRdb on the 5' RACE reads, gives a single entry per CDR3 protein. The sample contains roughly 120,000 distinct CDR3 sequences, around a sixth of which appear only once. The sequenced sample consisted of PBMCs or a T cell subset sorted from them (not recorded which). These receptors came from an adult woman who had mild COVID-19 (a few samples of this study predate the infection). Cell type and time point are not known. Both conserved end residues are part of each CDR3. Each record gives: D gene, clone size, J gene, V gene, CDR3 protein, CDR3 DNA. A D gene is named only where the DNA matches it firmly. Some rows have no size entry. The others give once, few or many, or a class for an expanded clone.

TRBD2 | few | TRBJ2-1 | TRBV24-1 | CATSDLSGDRYNEQFF | TGTGCCACCAGTGATCTTAGCGGGGATCGCTACAATGAGCAGTTCTTC
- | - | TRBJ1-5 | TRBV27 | CASRGVYSNQPQHF | TGTGCCAGCAGGGGAGTATATAGCAATCAGCCCCAGCATTTT
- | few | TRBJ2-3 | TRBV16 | CASSLNLGDTQYF | TGTGCCAGCAGCCTTAATCTGGGAGATACGCAGTATTTT
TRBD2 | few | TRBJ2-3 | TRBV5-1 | CASSLERVGGNTDTQYF | TGCGCCAGCAGCTTGGAGCGAGTGGGAGGGAATACAGATACGCAGTATTTT
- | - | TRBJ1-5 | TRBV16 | CASSQTTGRNQPQHF | TGTGCCAGCAGCCAGACTACAGGGCGCAATCAGCCCCAGCATTTT
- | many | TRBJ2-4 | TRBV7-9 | CASSRTEEFGDIQYF | TGTGCCAGCAGCCGGACAGAGGAATTCGGAGACATTCAGTACTTC
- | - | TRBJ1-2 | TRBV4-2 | CASSQESGDLYYGYTF | TGTGCCAGCAGCCAAGAGAGTGGGGACCTTTACTATGGCTACACCTTC
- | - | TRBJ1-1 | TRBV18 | CASSDGYPEAFF | TGTGCCAGCTCAGACGGGTACCCTGAAGCTTTCTTT
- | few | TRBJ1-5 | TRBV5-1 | CASSPGQFNQPQHF | TGCGCCAGCAGCCCCGGACAGTTCAATCAGCCCCAGCATTTT
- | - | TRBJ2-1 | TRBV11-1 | CASSPPSPEQFF | TGTGCCAGCAGCCCGCCTTCACCGGAGCAGTTCTTC
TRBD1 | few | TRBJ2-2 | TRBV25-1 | CASSAKTGGTGELFF | TGTGCCAGCAGTGCAAAAACAGGGGGAACCGGGGAGCTGTTTTTT
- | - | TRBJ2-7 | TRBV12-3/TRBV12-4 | CASSLGIGGEQYF | TGTGCCAGCAGTTTGGGGATAGGCGGGGAGCAGTACTTC
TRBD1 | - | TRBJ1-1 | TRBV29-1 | CSVEGTTGYTEAFF | TGCAGCGTTGAAGGCACGACAGGGTACACTGAAGCTTTCTTT
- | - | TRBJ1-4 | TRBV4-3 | CASGRGRTQVELFF | TGCGCCAGCGGCAGGGGCAGGACCCAAGTAGAACTGTTTTTT
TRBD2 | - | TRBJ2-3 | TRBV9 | CASSVGGAGADTQYF | TGTGCCAGCAGCGTAGGAGGTGCGGGGGCAGATACGCAGTATTTT
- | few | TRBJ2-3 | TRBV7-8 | CASSIQGNTQYF | TGTGCCAGCAGCATACAGGGTAATACGCAGTATTTT
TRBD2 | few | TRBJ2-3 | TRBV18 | CASSPEAGGSTDTQYF | TGTGCCAGCTCACCCGAAGCGGGGGGAAGCACAGATACGCAGTATTTT
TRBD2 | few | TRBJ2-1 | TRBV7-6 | CASSAAGGAYNEQFF | TGTGCCAGCAGCGCAGCGGGAGGGGCCTACAATGAGCAGTTCTTC
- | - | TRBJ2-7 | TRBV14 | CASSKVFYEQYF | TGTGCCAGCAGCAAAGTTTTTTACGAGCAGTACTTC
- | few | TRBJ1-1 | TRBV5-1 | CASSLGGDPEAFF | TGCGCCAGCAGCTTGGGGGGGGACCCTGAAGCTTTCTTT
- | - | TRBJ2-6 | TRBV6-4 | CASSDGGKGANVLTF | TGTGCCAGCAGTGACGGGGGTAAAGGGGCCAACGTCCTGACTTTC
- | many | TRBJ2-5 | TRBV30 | CAWSVRRGETQYF | TGTGCCTGGAGTGTACGACGGGGAGAGACCCAGTACTTC
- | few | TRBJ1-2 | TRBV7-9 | CASSLALSIGYTF | TGTGCCAGCAGCTTAGCGCTGAGCATTGGCTACACCTTC
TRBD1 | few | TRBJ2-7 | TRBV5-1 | CASGHRDRVAEQYF | TGCGCCAGCGGACACCGGGACAGGGTGGCCGAGCAGTACTTC
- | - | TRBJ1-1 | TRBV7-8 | CASSHIGGEAFF | TGTGCCAGCAGCCACATTGGCGGTGAAGCTTTCTTT
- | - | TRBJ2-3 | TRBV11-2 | CASTQSTDTQYF | TGTGCCAGCACCCAAAGCACAGATACGCAGTATTTT
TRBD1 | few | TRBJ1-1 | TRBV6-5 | CASSDDRGDTEAFF | TGTGCCAGCAGTGATGACAGGGGTGACACTGAAGCTTTCTTT
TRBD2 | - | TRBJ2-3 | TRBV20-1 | CSARDRARAGGPSTDTQYF | TGCAGTGCTAGAGATAGGGCTCGGGCGGGGGGCCCTAGCACAGATACGCAGTATTTT
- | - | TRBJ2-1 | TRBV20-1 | CSASRLNEQFF | TGCAGTGCTAGTAGGCTGAATGAGCAGTTCTTC
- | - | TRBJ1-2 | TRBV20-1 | CSADQTLAHGYTF | TGCAGTGCGGATCAGACCTTAGCCCATGGCTACACCTTC
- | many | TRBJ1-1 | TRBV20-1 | CSGGRRETEAFF | TGCAGTGGCGGCAGGCGGGAGACTGAAGCTTTCTTT
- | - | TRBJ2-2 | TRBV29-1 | CSVGDFRGTGELFF | TGCAGCGTCGGAGATTTCCGGGGCACCGGGGAGCTGTTTTTT
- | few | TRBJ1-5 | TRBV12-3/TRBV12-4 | CASRLGGSNQPQHF | TGTGCCAGCAGACTCGGTGGAAGCAATCAGCCCCAGCATTTT
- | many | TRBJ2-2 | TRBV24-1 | CATSDSRTGRGPSNTGELFF | TGTGCCACCAGTGATTCTAGAACTGGCAGGGGCCCTTCGAACACCGGGGAGCTGTTTTTT
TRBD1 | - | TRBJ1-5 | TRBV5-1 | CASSPLGQGGGQPQHF | TGCGCCAGCAGCCCCCTAGGACAGGGTGGAGGTCAGCCCCAGCATTTT
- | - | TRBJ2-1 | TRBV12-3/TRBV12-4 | CASSHLRTYNEQFF | TGTGCCAGCAGTCACCTGAGGACTTACAATGAGCAGTTCTTC
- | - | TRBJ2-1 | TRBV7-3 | CASSLIGTEYNEQFF | TGTGCCAGCAGCTTAATCGGGACGGAATACAATGAGCAGTTCTTC
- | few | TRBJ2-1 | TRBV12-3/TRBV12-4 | CASSFLENEQFF | TGTGCCAGCAGTTTTCTAGAGAATGAGCAGTTCTTC
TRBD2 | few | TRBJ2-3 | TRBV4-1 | CASSHEPGLAGSTDTQYF | TGCGCCAGCAGCCATGAGCCGGGACTAGCGGGGAGCACAGATACGCAGTATTTT
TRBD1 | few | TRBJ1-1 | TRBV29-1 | CSVQDRATEAFF | TGCAGCGTTCAAGACAGGGCCACTGAAGCTTTCTTT
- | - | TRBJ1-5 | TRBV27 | CASRGSQGLSNQPQHF | TGTGCCAGCAGAGGTAGTCAGGGACTAAGCAATCAGCCCCAGCATTTT
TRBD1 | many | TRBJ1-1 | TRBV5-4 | CASSRTGGTEAFF | TGTGCCAGCAGCCGGACAGGGGGCACTGAAGCTTTCTTT
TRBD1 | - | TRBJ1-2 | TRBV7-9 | CASSFLRVMTGQTPESHNYGYTF | TGTGCCAGCAGCTTCTTGCGCGTGATGACAGGGCAAACCCCTGAGTCACATAACTATGGCTACACCTTC
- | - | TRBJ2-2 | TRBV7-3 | CASSLRAGRNTGELFF | TGTGCCAGCAGCTTAAGGGCAGGGAGGAACACCGGGGAGCTGTTTTTT
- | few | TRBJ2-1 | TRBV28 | CASRLGREQFF | TGTGCCAGCAGGCTCGGACGTGAGCAGTTCTTC
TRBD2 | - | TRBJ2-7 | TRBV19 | CASSMSLAGGYEQYF | TGTGCCAGTAGTATGTCGCTAGCGGGAGGCTACGAGCAGTACTTC
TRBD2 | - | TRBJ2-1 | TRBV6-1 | CASSEAFTSGNGNEQFF | TGTGCCAGCAGTGAAGCCTTTACTAGCGGGAATGGGAATGAGCAGTTCTTC
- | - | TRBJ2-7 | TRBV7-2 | CASSSSDYAYEQYF | TGTGCCAGCAGCTCTTCAGACTACGCCTACGAGCAGTACTTC
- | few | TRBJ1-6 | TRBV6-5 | CASTNGLFLPLHF | TGTGCCAGCACTAACGGTCTTTTTCTACCCCTCCACTTT
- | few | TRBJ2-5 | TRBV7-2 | CASSLVGAQETQYF | TGTGCCAGCAGCTTAGTCGGGGCGCAAGAGACCCAGTACTTC
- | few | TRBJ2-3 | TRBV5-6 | CASSLEGVSDTQYF | TGTGCCAGCAGCTTGGAAGGGGTTTCAGATACGCAGTATTTT
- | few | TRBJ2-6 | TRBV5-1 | CASSPQTRLPGANVLTF | TGCGCCAGCAGCCCACAGACCAGGTTGCCTGGGGCCAACGTCCTGACTTTC
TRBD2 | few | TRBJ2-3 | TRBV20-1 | CSARDAGGPPDTQYF | TGCAGTGCTAGAGACGCGGGGGGGCCTCCAGATACGCAGTATTTT